Given below is one T cell receptor (beta chain) in context. In the authors' workflow: Amplification from reference gene primers served as the basis for estimated nucleated cell counts. Profiled with immunoSEQ multiplex PCR; TCRdb holds only in-frame clones, not every one. Clone size and V and J calls were adopted from that table, with D and trimming inferred from the DNA. The sample gives some 160,000 clones, 80% of which show up once; about 5% is in the top ten. The data originate from a study of blood T cell repertoires in COVID-19. Study details: Nucleic acid was either cDNA or gDNA, and it came from T cells, B-cell-depleted T cells, or PBMCs.

Source material: peripheral blood. The TCR originated in a woman in her 50s with acute or convalescent COVID-19.

The CDR3 nucleotides read TGTGCCAGCAGCCCCCCGGGGGTTGGGCGGGAGACCCAGTACTTC. It translates to CASSPPGVGRETQYF. The gene calls are TRBV11-2 and TRBJ2-5; D is perhaps TRBD2 (6 bases). The length of the CDR3 is 15 residues. Trimming stripped 5 bases from V and 5 bases from J, with 18 bases between. Germline V gene data show CDR1 as SGHAT and CDR2 as FQNNGV.